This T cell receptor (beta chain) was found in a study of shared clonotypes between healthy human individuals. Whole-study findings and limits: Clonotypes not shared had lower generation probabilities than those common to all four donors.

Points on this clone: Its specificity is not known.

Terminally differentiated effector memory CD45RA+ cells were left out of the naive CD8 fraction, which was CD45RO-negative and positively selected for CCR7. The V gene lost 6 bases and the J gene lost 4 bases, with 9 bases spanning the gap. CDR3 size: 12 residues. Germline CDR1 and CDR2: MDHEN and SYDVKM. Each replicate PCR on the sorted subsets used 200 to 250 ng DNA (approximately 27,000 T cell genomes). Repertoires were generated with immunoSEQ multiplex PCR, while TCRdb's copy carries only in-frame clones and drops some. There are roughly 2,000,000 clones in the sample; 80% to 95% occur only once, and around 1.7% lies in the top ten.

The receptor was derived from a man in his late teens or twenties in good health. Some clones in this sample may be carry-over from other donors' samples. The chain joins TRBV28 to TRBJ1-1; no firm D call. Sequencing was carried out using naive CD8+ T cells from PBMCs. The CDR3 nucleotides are TGTGCCAGCAGAAAAGACCGCACTGAAGCTTTCTTT. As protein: CASRKDRTEAFF.